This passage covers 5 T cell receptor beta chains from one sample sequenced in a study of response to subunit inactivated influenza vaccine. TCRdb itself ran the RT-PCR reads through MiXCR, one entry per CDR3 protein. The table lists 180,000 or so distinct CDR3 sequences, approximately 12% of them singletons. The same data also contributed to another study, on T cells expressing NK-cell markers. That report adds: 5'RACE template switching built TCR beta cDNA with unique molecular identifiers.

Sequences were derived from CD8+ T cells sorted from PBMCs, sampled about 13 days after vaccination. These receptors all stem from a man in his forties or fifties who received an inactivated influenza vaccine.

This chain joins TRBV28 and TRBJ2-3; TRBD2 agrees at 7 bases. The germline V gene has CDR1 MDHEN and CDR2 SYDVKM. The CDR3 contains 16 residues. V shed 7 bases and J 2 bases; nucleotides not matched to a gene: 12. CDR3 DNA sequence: TGTGCCAGCACCCCCCTCCCTAGCGGCTACACAGATACGCAGTATTTT. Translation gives CASTPLPSGYTDTQYF.

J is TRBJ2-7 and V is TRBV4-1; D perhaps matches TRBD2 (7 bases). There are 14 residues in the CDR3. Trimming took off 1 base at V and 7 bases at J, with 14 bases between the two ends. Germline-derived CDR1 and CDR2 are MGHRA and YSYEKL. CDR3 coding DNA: TGCGCCAGCAGCCAAGTGGCGGGGGCGAGGGAGCAGTACTTC. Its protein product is CASSQVAGAREQYF.

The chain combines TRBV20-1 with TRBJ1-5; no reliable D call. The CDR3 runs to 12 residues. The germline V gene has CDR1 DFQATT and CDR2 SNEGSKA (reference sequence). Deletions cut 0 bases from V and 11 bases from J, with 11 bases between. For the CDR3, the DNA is TGCAGTGCTAGAGATATGACGGTGGCCCAGCATTTT. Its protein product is CSARDMTVAQHF.

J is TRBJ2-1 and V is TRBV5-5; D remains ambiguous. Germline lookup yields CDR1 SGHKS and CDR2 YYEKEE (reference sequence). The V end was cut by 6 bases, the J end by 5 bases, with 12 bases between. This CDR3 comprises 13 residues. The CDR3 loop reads CASTPPSDNEQFF. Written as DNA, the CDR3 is TGTGCCAGCACCCCGCCGTCAGACAATGAGCAGTTCTTC.

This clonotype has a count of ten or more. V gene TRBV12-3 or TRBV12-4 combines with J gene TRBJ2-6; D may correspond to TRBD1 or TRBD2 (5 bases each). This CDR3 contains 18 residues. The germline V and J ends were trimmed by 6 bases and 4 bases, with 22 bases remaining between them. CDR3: CASSHPVERGAGANVLTF. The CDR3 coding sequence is TGTGCCAGCAGCCACCCGGTTGAGAGGGGCGCGGGGGCCAACGTCCTGACTTTC.